The clone carrying this T cell receptor (beta chain) was recorded a few times. Its antigen is still unknown. The data are from a study of beta chain features in type 1 diabetes. Overall study findings and caveats: Type 1 diabetes patients had moderately but significantly shorter TCRB CDR3s in all four CD4+ subsets.

The length of the CDR3 is 14 residues. V lost 3 bases and J 6 bases, leaving 13 bases between the germline ends. Germline V lookup: CDR1 SGDLS, CDR2 YYNGEE. Reverse transcribing all isolated RNA meant expressed TCRB transcripts were sequenced. Profiling relied on immunoSEQ multiplex PCR, and the TCRdb table lists in-frame clones only, not all of them. There are about 260,000 clones in the sample; less than 30% occur only once, and around 0.012% lies in the top ten. The gene calls are TRBV9 and TRBJ2-1; D perhaps matches TRBD2 (6 bases). This clonotype originated in a woman aged 25-40 years with type 1 diabetes. The specimen was naive CD4+ T cells from blood. The chain's CDR3 is CASSASGSSNEQFF. CDR3 DNA sequence: TGTGCCAGCAGCGCCTCCGGGAGTAGCAATGAGCAGTTCTTC.